The next 4 T cell receptor beta chains were all read from a single sample in a study of blood T cells in healthy people across ages. A sample-barcoded 5' primer and a J-beta primer mix were used in a second PCR of roughly 6 to 11 cycles. MiXCR, applied by TCRdb to the 5' RACE reads, yields one record per CDR3 protein. The sample shows about 690,000 distinct CDR3 sequences, around two fifths of them seen only once. Sequencing was carried out using blood. The receptors stem from a man older than 75 in good health.

This clonotype came up a few times. CDR3 nucleotides: TGTGCCAGCAGCTTACTAGCCGGTGGGCAGTACTTC. Protein sequence: CASSLLAGGQYF. The rearrangement uses TRBV7-2 and TRBJ2-5; weak D call: TRBD2 (5 bases). The V end was cut by 2 bases, the J end by 11 bases, with 12 bases between. The CDR3 sequence is 12 residues long. Germline CDR1 and CDR2: SGHTA and FQGNSA.

The chain combines TRBV20-1 with TRBJ2-2; D not resolved. V lost 2 bases, J lost 2 bases, and 3 bases lay in between. Germline V lookup: CDR1 DFQATT, CDR2 SNEGSKA (reference sequence). The CDR3 is 12 amino acids. CDR3 DNA: TGCAGTGCTAGACAAAACACCGGGGAGCTGTTTTTT. Its translation is CSARQNTGELFF.

Many counts were recorded for this clonotype. J is TRBJ2-7 and V is TRBV2; TRBD2 might be the D (5 bases). The germline gives CDR1 SNHLY, CDR2 FYNNEI. CDR3 size: 13 residues. V was trimmed by 4 bases and J by 3 bases, leaving 10 bases between them. CDR3 bases: TGTGCCAGCAGTGTGCTGGGAGACTACGAGCAGTACTTC. Translating gives CASSVLGDYEQYF.

This clonotype was seen a handful of times. The chain recombines TRBV25-1 with TRBJ2-1; D gene unclear. Germline CDR1 MGHDK, CDR2 SYGVNS. V was cut by 4 bases and J by 8 bases, with 9 bases left in between. The CDR3 has 12 amino acids. DNA for the CDR3: TGTGCCAGCAGTGTAGGGTTCGATGAGCAGTTCTTC. This codes for CASSVGFDEQFF.